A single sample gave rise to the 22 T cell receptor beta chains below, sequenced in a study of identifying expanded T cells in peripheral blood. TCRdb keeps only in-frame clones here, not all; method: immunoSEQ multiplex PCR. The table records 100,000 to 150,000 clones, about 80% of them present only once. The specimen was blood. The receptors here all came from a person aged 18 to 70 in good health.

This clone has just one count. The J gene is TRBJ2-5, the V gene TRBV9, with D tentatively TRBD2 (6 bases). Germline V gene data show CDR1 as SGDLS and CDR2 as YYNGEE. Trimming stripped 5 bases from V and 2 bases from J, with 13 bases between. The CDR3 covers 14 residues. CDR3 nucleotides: TGTGCCAGCAGTTGGAGGGGAGATCAAGAGACCCAGTACTTC. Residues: CASSWRGDQETQYF.

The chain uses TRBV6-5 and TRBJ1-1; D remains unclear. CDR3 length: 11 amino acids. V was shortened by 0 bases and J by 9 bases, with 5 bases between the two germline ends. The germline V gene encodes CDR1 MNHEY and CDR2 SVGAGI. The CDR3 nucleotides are TGTGCCAGCAGTTACTCCGACAAAGCTTTCTTT. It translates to CASSYSDKAFF.

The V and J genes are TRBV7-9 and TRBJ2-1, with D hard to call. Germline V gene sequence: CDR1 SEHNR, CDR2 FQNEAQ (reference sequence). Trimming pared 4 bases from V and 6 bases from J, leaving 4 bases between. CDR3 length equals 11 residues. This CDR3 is CASSSSNEQFF. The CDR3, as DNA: TGTGCCAGCAGCTCGAGCAATGAGCAGTTCTTC.

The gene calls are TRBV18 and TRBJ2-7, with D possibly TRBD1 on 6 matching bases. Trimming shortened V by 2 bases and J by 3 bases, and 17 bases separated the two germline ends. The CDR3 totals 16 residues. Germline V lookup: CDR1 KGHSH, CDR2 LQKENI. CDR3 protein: CASSPGATGWYYEQYF. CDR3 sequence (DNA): TGTGCCAGCTCACCAGGGGCAACAGGGTGGTACTACGAGCAGTACTTC.

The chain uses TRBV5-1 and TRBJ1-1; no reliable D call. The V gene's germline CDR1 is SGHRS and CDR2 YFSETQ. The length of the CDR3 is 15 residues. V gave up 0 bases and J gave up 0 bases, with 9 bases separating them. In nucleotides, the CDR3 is TGCGCCAGCAGCTTGGTGGCAGGCCTGAACACTGAAGCTTTCTTT. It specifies CASSLVAGLNTEAFF.

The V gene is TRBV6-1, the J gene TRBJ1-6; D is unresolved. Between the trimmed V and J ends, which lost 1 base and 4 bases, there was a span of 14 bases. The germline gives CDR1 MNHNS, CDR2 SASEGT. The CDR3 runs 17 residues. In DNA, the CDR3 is TGTGCCAGCAGTGAAGGGAACGTACTCCTTTATAATTCACCCCTCCACTTT. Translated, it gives CASSEGNVLLYNSPLHF.

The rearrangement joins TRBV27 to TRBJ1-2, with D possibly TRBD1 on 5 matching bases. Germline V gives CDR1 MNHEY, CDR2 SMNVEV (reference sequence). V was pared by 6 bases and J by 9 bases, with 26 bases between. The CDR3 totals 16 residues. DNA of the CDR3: TGTGCCAGCAGGCTAGGGACTGCGTCTCACGCGGGTCGCTACACCTTC. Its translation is CASRLGTASHAGRYTF.

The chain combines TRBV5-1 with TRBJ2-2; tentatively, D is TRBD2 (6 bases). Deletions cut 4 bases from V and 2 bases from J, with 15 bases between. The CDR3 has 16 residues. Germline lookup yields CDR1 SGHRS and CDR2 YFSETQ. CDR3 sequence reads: CASSPSGGVNTGELFF. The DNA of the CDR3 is TGCGCCAGCAGCCCCTCAGGAGGGGTTAACACCGGGGAGCTGTTTTTT.

The CDR3 nucleotides are TGTGCCAGCAGCCGACACGCAGGGGGAGGTTCACCCCTCCACTTT. Its protein is CASSRHAGGGSPLHF. This sequence joins TRBV14 and TRBJ1-6; 7 nucleotides agree with TRBD1. Trimming at V came to 4 bases and at J to 9 bases, leaving 9 bases not matched to a gene. Germline CDR1 SGHDN, CDR2 FVKESK. This CDR3 is 15 amino acids long.

The CDR3 loop reads CASSLGAGTEAFF. CDR3 nucleotide sequence: TGTGCCAGCAGCCTCGGGGCCGGGACTGAAGCTTTCTTT. The chain employs TRBV5-6 and TRBJ1-1, with a tentative D call TRBD1 (5 bases). CDR1 is SGHDT and CDR2 is YYEEEE in the germline V gene. V lost 4 bases and J lost 5, with 12 bases in between. The CDR3 is made up of 13 amino acids.

The CDR3 protein is CASSQDEERNGYTF. Here the CDR3 DNA reads TGTGCCAGCAGCCAAGATGAAGAGAGGAACGGCTACACCTTC. The chain combines TRBV14 with TRBJ1-2; D ambiguous. The CDR3 consists of 14 residues. Trimming pared 0 bases from V and 8 bases from J, leaving 13 bases between. Germline V CDR1 and CDR2: SGHDN, FVKESK.

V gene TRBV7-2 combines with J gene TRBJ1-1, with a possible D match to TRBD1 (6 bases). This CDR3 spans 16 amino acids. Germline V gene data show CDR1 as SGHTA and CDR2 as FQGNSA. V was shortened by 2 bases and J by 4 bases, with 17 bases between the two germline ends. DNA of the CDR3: TGTGCCAGCAGCTTATACGTCGGGGGCATTGGCACTGAAGCTTTCTTT. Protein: CASSLYVGGIGTEAFF.

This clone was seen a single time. The CDR3 region is CASSLVRRGVNTEAFF. CDR3 bases: TGTGCCAGCAGCTTAGTAAGGCGGGGGGTGAACACTGAAGCTTTCTTT. The chain employs TRBV7-2 and TRBJ1-1; D is possibly TRBD1 (5 bases). With 1 base removed from V and 0 bases from J, the gap between germline ends came to 12 bases. There are 16 residues in the CDR3. Germline V gives CDR1 SGHTA, CDR2 FQGNSA.

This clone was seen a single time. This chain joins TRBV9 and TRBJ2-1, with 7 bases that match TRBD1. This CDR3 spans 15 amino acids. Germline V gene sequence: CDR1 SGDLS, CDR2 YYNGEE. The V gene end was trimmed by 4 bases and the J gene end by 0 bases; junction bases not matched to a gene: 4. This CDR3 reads CASSFRDSSYNEQFF. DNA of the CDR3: TGTGCCAGCAGCTTCCGGGACAGCTCCTACAATGAGCAGTTCTTC.

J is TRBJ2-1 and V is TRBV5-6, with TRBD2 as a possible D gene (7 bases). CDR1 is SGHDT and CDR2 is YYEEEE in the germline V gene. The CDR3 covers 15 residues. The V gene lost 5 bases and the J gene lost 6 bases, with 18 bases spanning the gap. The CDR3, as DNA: TGTGCCAGCAGACTGAGGGGGGGCTCTCTCAATGAGCAGTTCTTC. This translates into CASRLRGGSLNEQFF.

The CDR3 protein is CASSVGPISGNTIYF. The CDR3 nucleotides are TGTGCCAGCAGCGTAGGACCCATCTCTGGAAACACCATATATTTT. V usage is TRBV9 and J usage is TRBJ1-3; the D is unclear. CDR3 length: 15 residues. V was shortened by 0 bases and J by 0 bases, with 7 bases between the two germline ends. Germline V gene lookup returns CDR1 SGDLS and CDR2 YYNGEE.

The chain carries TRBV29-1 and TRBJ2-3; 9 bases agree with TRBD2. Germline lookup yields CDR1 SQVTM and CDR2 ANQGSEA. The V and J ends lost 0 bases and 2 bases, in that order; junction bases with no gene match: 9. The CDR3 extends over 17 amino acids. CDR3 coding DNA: TGCAGCGTTGAAGATCATGGCAGCGGGGGGACCACAGATACGCAGTATTTT. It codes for CSVEDHGSGGTTDTQYF.

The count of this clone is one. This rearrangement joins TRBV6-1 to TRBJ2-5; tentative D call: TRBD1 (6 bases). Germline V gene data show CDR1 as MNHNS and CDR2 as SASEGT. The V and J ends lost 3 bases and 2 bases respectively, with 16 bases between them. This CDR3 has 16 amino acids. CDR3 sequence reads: CASSDRTEFAQETQYF. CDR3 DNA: TGTGCCAGCAGTGATAGGACAGAATTCGCGCAAGAGACCCAGTACTTC.

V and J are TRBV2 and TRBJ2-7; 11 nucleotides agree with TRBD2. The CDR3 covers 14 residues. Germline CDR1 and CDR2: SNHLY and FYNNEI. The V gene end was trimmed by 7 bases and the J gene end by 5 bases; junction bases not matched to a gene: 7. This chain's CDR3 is CASILSGGANEQYF. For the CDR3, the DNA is TGTGCCAGCATCCTTAGCGGGGGGGCCAACGAGCAGTACTTC.

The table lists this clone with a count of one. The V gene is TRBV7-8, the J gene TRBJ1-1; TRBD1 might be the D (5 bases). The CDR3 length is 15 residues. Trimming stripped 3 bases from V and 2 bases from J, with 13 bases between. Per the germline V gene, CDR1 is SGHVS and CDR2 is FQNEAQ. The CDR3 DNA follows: TGTGCCAGCAGCTTCCGCGGGGCAGGAAACACTGAAGCTTTCTTT. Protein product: CASSFRGAGNTEAFF. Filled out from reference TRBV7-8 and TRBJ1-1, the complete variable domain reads GAGVSQSPRYKVAKRGQDVALRCDPISGHVSLFWYQQALGQGPEFLTYFQNEAQLDKSGLPSDRFFAERPEGSVSTLKIQRTQQEDSAVYLCASSFRGAGNTEAFFGQGTRLTVV.

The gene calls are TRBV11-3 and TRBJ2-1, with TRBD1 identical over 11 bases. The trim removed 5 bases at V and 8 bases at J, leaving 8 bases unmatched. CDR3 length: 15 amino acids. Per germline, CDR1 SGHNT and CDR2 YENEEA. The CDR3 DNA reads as TGTGCCAGCAGCCCCGGACAGGGGGCGCGTCATGAGCAGTTCTTC. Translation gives CASSPGQGARHEQFF.

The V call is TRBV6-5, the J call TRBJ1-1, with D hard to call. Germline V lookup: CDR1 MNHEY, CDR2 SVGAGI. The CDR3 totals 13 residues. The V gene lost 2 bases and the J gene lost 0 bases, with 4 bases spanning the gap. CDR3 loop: CASSYEMNTEAFF. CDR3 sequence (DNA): TGTGCCAGCAGTTACGAAATGAACACTGAAGCTTTCTTT.